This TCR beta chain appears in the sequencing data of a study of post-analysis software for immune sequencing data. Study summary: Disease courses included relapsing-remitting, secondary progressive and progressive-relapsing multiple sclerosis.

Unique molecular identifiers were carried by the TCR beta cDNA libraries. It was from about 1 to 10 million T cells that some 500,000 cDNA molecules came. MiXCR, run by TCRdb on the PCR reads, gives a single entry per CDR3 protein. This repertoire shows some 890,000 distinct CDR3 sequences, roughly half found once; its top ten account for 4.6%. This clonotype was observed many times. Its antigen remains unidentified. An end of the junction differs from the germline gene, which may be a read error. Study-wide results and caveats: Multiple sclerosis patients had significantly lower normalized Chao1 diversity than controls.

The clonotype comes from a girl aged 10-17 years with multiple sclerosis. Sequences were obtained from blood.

CDR3 amino acids: CASSLVGSQETQYF. For the CDR3, the DNA is TGTGCCAGCAGCTTGGTCGGGTCGCAAGAGACCCAGTACTTC. The chain recombines TRBV5-1 with TRBJ2-5; D uncertain. Germline V CDR1 and CDR2: SGHRS, YFSETQ. This CDR3 is built from 14 residues.